The 14 T cell receptor delta chains below come from one sample, sequenced in a study of gamma-delta T cells after stem cell transplantation. TCRdb repeated clone calling on the RT-PCR reads with CATT. The table shows 1,500 to 2,000 delta-chain clones, with 1.5% to 2% occurring only once. Sequenced material: gamma-delta T cells. Source of these receptors: a human donor. It is not recorded whose cells these are; they may come from a transplant donor.

This clone is deemed medium-sized. Given a far larger clone just one base away, this is likely a sequencing read error. This chain links TRDV2 with TRDJ1; 7 nucleotides align to TRDD3. The length of the CDR3 is 15 residues. CDR1 is GEAIGNYY, CDR2 EKD, per germline. Trimming cost V 1 base and J 0 bases; bases outside gene matches: 4. This CDR3 is CACDTLGAHTDKLIF. In nucleotides, the CDR3 is TGTGCCTGTGACACGCTGGGGGCCCACACCGATAAACTCATCTTT.

This clone was observed a few times. This likely traces to a read error, being one base from a far larger clone. The sample has other DNA sequences that encode this CDR3 too. The chain uses TRDV2 and TRDJ1; TRDD3 matches at 9 bases. This CDR3 comprises 15 residues. The germline V gene has CDR1 GEAIGNYY and CDR2 EKD. CDR3 protein: CACDTLLGDTDKLIF. The CDR3 bases are TGTGCCTGTGACACTTTACTGGGGGACACCGATAAACTCATCTTC.

This clone was detected only a few times. Only one base separates this from a far larger clonotype, so it likely reflects a read error. The same CDR3 is also encoded by other DNA sequences in this sample. The chain combines TRDV2 with TRDJ1; D not resolved. CDR1 and CDR2 (germline): GEAIGNYY, EKD. V was trimmed by 0 bases and J by 10 bases, leaving 17 bases between them. This CDR3 has 14 amino acids. This chain's CDR3 is CACDTVGGPPLLIF. CDR3 DNA sequence: TGTGCCTGTGACACCGTGGGCGGGCCCCCATTACTCATCTTT.

Concerning this clone itself: A far more abundant clone sits one base away, making this likely a read error. The same CDR3 is also encoded by other DNA sequences in this sample. This chain uses TRDV2 with TRDJ1; D might be TRDD3 (6 bases). The length of the CDR3 is 17 residues. CDR1 is GEAIGNYY, CDR2 EKD, per germline. Trimming pared 3 bases from V and 0 bases from J, leaving 19 bases between. The CDR3 loop is CACDPVGGGYNTDKLIF. For the CDR3, the DNA is TGTGCCTGTGACCCCGTTGGTGGAGGATACAACACCGATAAACTCATCTTT.

Regarding this clone: A read error likely explains why the TCRdb protein, taken from a much larger clone, differs from this DNA's translation at residue 10; the protein shown is translated from the DNA. The CDR3 bases are TGTGCCTGTGACGTACTGGGGGATACGAGGGAGGACACCGATAAACTCATCTTT. This translates into CACDVLGDTREDTDKLIF. The chain uses TRDV2 and TRDJ1; 13 positions match TRDD3. Trimming cost V 3 bases and J 0 bases; bases outside gene matches: 9. This CDR3 spans 18 amino acids. Germline CDR1 GEAIGNYY, CDR2 EKD.

This clone showed up just a few times. The likely explanation is a read error, given a far larger clone one base away. Other DNA variants within this sample encode the same CDR3. The rearrangement uses TRDV3 and TRDJ3; tentatively, D is TRDD2 (6 bases). This CDR3 contains 15 residues. Per germline, CDR1 TVYSNPD and CDR2 GDNSRS (reference sequence). This CDR3 reads CAFSLSSWDTRQMFF. CDR3 sequence (DNA): TGTGCCTTTAGCTTATCTTCCTGGGACACCCGGCAGATGTTTTTC.

In its sample, this clone was seen a few times. One base separates it from a far larger clone, so it is likely a read error. Distinct nucleotide sequences in the sample also encode this CDR3. The gene calls are TRDV2 and TRDJ1; 10 positions match TRDD3. The CDR3 loop spans 17 amino acids. CDR1 is GEAIGNYY and CDR2 is EKD in the germline V gene. The CDR3 region is CACDKLGDGRDTDKLIF. The CDR3 DNA reads as TGTGCCTGTGATAAACTGGGGGATGGACGGGACACCGATAAACTCATCTTC.

This clone was detected a few times. This sequence is one base from a far larger clone and is likely a read error. The sample contains more than one DNA sequence encoding this CDR3. V and J are TRDV1 and TRDJ1; 9 positions match TRDD3. The trim removed 1 base at V and 3 bases at J, leaving 15 bases unmatched. The CDR3 consists of 19 residues. Germline V gene lookup returns CDR1 TSWWSYY and CDR2 QGS. The CDR3 DNA is TGTGCTCTTGGGGAACGATCGAGCACTGGGGGACTGGTAGCCGATAAACTCATCTTT. Amino acid sequence: CALGERSSTGGLVADKLIF.

The table lists this clone with a few counts. TCRdb records a much larger clone's protein for this DNA, with a difference at residue 7 that likely arises from a read error; the protein given is the translation of the DNA. The gene calls are TRDV2 and TRDJ1, with 7 bases that match TRDD3. Germline CDR1 is GEAIGNYY and CDR2 is EKD. V lost 1 base and J lost 0; bases outside the gene matches: 13. This CDR3 region has 18 residues. In DNA, the CDR3 is TGTGCCTGTGACACTTTACAGTGGGGGACCGCCGACACCGATAAACTCATCTTT. Translated, it gives CACDTLQWGTADTDKLIF.

By sample fraction, this clone is large (0.1 to 1%). This same CDR3 is encoded by further DNA sequences in the sample. In nucleotides, the CDR3 is TGTGCCTGTGACATTCTGGGGGATACGCAGAAAGGCACCGATAAACTCATCTTT. It codes for CACDILGDTQKGTDKLIF. This rearrangement joins TRDV2 to TRDJ1; 12 nucleotides align to TRDD3. With V trimmed by 2 bases and J by 1 base, 10 bases remained unmatched. This CDR3 region has 18 residues. Germline CDR1 GEAIGNYY, CDR2 EKD.

Concerning this clone itself: TCRdb has a much larger clone's protein, which differs at residue 13 from the translation of this DNA, likely because of a read error; what is shown is the protein translated from the DNA. V is TRDV2 and J is TRDJ3, with 8 bases aligning to TRDD3. There are 18 residues in the CDR3. Per the germline V gene, CDR1 is GEAIGNYY and CDR2 is EKD. This CDR3 reads CACDTGFQGIQDIRQMFF. For the CDR3, the DNA is TGTGCCTGTGACACCGGATTTCAGGGGATACAAGACATCCGACAGATGTTTTTC.

A note on this clone: TCRdb has a much larger clone's protein, which differs at residue 6 from the translation of this DNA, likely because of a read error; what is shown is the protein translated from the DNA. The V and J genes are TRDV2 and TRDJ1; the D is unclear. Per germline, CDR1 GEAIGNYY and CDR2 EKD. CDR3 length: 15 amino acids. V dropped 0 bases and J dropped 0 bases, with 10 bases sitting between them. CDR3 amino acids: CACDTISQNTDKLIF. The CDR3 DNA reads TGTGCCTGTGACACCATATCTCAAAACACCGATAAACTCATCTTT.

For this clone: The TCRdb record carries a much larger clone's protein, which differs from this DNA's translation at residue 5; a read error is the likely cause, and the protein listed here is the DNA translation. This rearrangement joins TRDV2 to TRDJ1, with TRDD3 matching over 13 bases. Germline V gene sequence: CDR1 GEAIGNYY, CDR2 EKD. The CDR3 is 21 residues long. V lost 3 bases to trimming and J lost 0 bases; unmatched junction nucleotides: 18. DNA for the CDR3: TGTGCCTGTGACCCCGTGATACTGGGGGATACGTCCAACCCGTACACCGATAAACTCATCTTT. Translated, it gives CACDPVILGDTSNPYTDKLIF.

This clone is medium-sized within its sample. With only one base between it and a far larger clone, this is likely a read error. The identical CDR3 is also encoded by other nucleotide sequences in the sample. The CDR3 DNA is TGTGCCTCCACCCCCTCCGAGGTACTGGGGGATCTTCGGGTGGGCACCGATAAACTCATCTTC. Its protein is CASTPSEVLGDLRVGTDKLIF. V gene TRDV3 combines with J gene TRDJ1; TRDD3 agrees at 10 bases. Per the germline V gene, CDR1 is TVYSNPD and CDR2 is GDNSRS (reference sequence). The CDR3 has 21 residues.